Presented here are 16 T cell receptor beta chains from one specimen sequenced in a study of breast tumors, draining lymph nodes, adjacent tissues. TCRdb passed the multiplex PCR reads through MiXCR, listing each CDR3 protein once. Of 150,000 to 250,000 distinct CDR3 sequences listed, roughly 29% are singletons. Axillary draining lymph nodes of breast cancer patients supplied the node samples. Material: axillary lymph node tissue. The source of these receptors is a female donor with breast cancer. Some clones in this sample may be carry-over from other donors' samples.

This clonotype was seen repeatedly, ten times or more. The CDR3 here is CASSGQGRYDGYTF. CDR3 nucleotide sequence: TGTGCCAGCAGTGGCCAGGGGAGATACGATGGCTACACCTTC. V is TRBV25-1 and J is TRBJ1-2; TRBD1 is a possible D gene (6 bases). This CDR3 spans 14 amino acids. Germline V CDR1 and CDR2: MGHDK, SYGVNS. V dropped 4 bases and J dropped 6 bases, with 15 bases sitting between them.

Details on this clonotype: Given a much more abundant clone one base away, this may be a read error. The chain links TRBV6-5 to TRBJ2-7; unclear D gene. The CDR3 runs 12 residues. Per the germline V gene, CDR1 is MNHEY and CDR2 is SVGAGI. The V end lost 7 bases, the J end lost 0 bases, and 7 bases lay between the germline ends. CDR3 in amino acids: CASKRSSYEQYF. DNA for the CDR3: TGTGCCAGCAAGCGCAGCTCCTACGAGCAGTACTTC.

This clonotype has a count of ten or more. The chain links TRBV6-1 to TRBJ2-7; the D call may be TRBD1 or TRBD2 (5 bases each). Germline CDR1 and CDR2: MNHNS and SASEGT. The CDR3 has 14 residues. Trimming took 2 bases from V and 2 from J, leaving 10 bases between them. This CDR3 is CASSESGGPYEQYF. Here the CDR3 DNA reads TGTGCCAGCAGTGAAAGTGGGGGTCCCTACGAGCAGTACTTC.

J is TRBJ2-1 and V is TRBV7-9; 7 bases are a match to TRBD2. CDR1 and CDR2 (germline): SEHNR, FQNEAQ (reference sequence). There are 18 residues in the CDR3. The ends lost 1 base at V and 0 bases at J; junction bases unmatched: 9. CDR3 in amino acids: CASSLEWGGSSSYNEQFF. Written as DNA, the CDR3 is TGTGCCAGCAGCTTAGAGTGGGGGGGATCCTCCTCCTACAATGAGCAGTTCTTC.

A word on this clonotype: This may be a read error: a much more frequent sequence differs by one nucleotide. This chain joins TRBV2 and TRBJ2-2; TRBD2 might be the D (6 bases). The germline CDR1 and CDR2 sequences are SNHLY and FYNNEI. CDR3 length: 14 amino acids. The germline V and J ends were trimmed by 8 bases and 5 bases, with 15 bases remaining between them. The CDR3 region has the DNA TGTGCCAGCTCCCCGGGAGTGCAGACCGGGGAGCTGTTTTTT. It is translated as CASSPGVQTGELFF.

This clonotype was found many times. For the CDR3, the DNA is TGCAGCGTGGGGGACAGGGTTCAGACGTTCTTC. The encoded protein is CSVGDRVQTFF. The V gene is TRBV29-1, the J gene TRBJ2-1; 9 bases agree with TRBD1. The V and J ends lost 6 bases and 15 bases, in that order; junction bases with no gene match: 9. Germline loops: CDR1 SQVTM, CDR2 ANQGSEA. This CDR3 spans 11 amino acids.

This clonotype was seen a few times. The chain recombines TRBV6-4 with TRBJ2-3; 10 nucleotides line up with TRBD2. Per germline, CDR1 MRHNA and CDR2 SNTAGT. J was trimmed by 1 base and V by 3 bases; bases with no gene match: 16. This CDR3 has 20 amino acids. The CDR3 bases are TGTGCCAGCAGTGAGGTAATAGCGGGAGGTTCTTGGGGGGGCACAGATACGCAGTATTTT. It specifies CASSEVIAGGSWGGTDTQYF.

This clonotype was seen ten or more times. This rearrangement joins TRBV19 to TRBJ1-5, with D unresolved. V gave up 2 bases and J gave up 3 bases, with 8 bases separating them. The CDR3 has 14 residues. The V gene's germline CDR1 is LNHDA and CDR2 SQIVND (reference sequence). CDR3: CASSIIGVNQPQHF. CDR3 coding DNA: TGTGCCAGTAGTATAATCGGGGTCAATCAGCCCCAGCATTTT.

This clonotype was seen ten or more times. V and J are TRBV5-8 and TRBJ2-5; 15 bases line up with TRBD2. The CDR3 sequence is 15 residues long. Trimming at V came to 3 bases and at J to 9 bases, leaving 6 bases not matched to a gene. Germline loops: CDR1 SGHTS, CDR2 YDEGEE. The CDR3 protein is CASSSRTSGGEAQYF. The DNA of the CDR3 is TGTGCCAGCAGCTCAAGGACTAGCGGGGGGGAGGCCCAGTACTTC.

In this sample, this clonotype turned up many times. V usage is TRBV11-2 and J usage is TRBJ2-5, with 8 bases aligning to TRBD1. Germline CDR1 reads SGHAT; CDR2 reads FQNNGV. The CDR3 is made up of 15 amino acids. Trimming removed 4 bases from V and 5 bases from J; junction bases left unmatched: 9. CDR3 region: CASSSRQGWMETQYF. CDR3 in DNA: TGTGCCAGCAGCTCCAGACAGGGGTGGATGGAGACCCAGTACTTC. Drawing the rest from reference TRBV11-2 and TRBJ2-5, the complete variable domain is EAGVAQSPRYKIIEKRQSVAFWCNPISGHATLYWYQQILGQGPKLLIQFQNNGVVDDSQLPKDRFSAERLKGVDSTLKIQPAKLEDSAVYLCASSSRQGWMETQYFGPGTRLLVL.

This clonotype was counted many times. CDR3 region: CASSPPWGTSGKYEQFF. As DNA, the CDR3 is TGCGCCAGCAGCCCCCCGTGGGGGACTAGCGGGAAGTATGAGCAGTTCTTC. The chain has TRBV4-1 and TRBJ2-1; 13 bases line up with TRBD2. Looked up from germline, CDR1 is MGHRA and CDR2 is YSYEKL. The CDR3 is 17 residues long. The V and J ends lost 4 bases and 8 bases, in that order; junction bases with no gene match: 11.

This clonotype appeared many times. The rearrangement links TRBV5-1 to TRBJ2-3; the D is unclear. V lost 5 bases to trimming and J lost 1 base, with 8 bases between them. Looked up from germline, CDR1 is SGHRS and CDR2 is YFSETQ. The length of the CDR3 is 13 residues. For the CDR3, the DNA is TGCGCCAGCAGATCCCCCGGCACAGATACGCAGTATTTT. Amino acid sequence: CASRSPGTDTQYF.

This clonotype was detected only a few times. The V and J genes are TRBV6-5 and TRBJ1-2; 11 nucleotides align to TRBD1. Germline-derived CDR1 and CDR2 are MNHEY and SVGAGI. The CDR3 is made up of 15 amino acids. V shed 6 bases, J shed 6 bases, and the junction held 9 bases outside the gene matches. The CDR3 is CASRPPGQGGDGYTF. In DNA form, the CDR3 reads TGTGCCAGCAGACCACCGGGACAGGGGGGGGATGGCTACACCTTC.

This clonotype was seen many times. The chain recombines TRBV28 with TRBJ1-2, with D unclear. Trimming removed 7 bases at V and 4 bases at J, with 13 bases between. Germline CDR1 reads MDHEN; CDR2 reads SYDVKM. This CDR3 is 13 amino acids long. The CDR3 region has the DNA TGTGCCAGCACCGCCGGGGTCGGCTATGGCTACACCTTC. As protein: CASTAGVGYGYTF.

The chain couples TRBV18 to TRBJ2-3; unclear D gene. CDR1 and CDR2 from the germline V gene are KGHSH and LQKENI. The CDR3 spans 13 residues. V was pared by 1 base and J by 4 bases, with 6 bases between. The CDR3 spells CASSPLVSDTQYF. Here the CDR3 DNA reads TGTGCCAGCTCACCACTGGTATCAGATACGCAGTATTTT.

As concerns this clonotype: A read error is possible here, since a much larger clone lies one base away. This rearrangement joins TRBV28 to TRBJ2-7; TRBD2 matches at 7 bases. This CDR3 region has 14 residues. Germline V CDR1 and CDR2: MDHEN, SYDVKM. CDR3 residues: CVSGVRQGRYEQYF. The CDR3 nucleotides read TGTGTCAGCGGGGTTCGCCAGGGACGATACGAGCAGTACTTC.